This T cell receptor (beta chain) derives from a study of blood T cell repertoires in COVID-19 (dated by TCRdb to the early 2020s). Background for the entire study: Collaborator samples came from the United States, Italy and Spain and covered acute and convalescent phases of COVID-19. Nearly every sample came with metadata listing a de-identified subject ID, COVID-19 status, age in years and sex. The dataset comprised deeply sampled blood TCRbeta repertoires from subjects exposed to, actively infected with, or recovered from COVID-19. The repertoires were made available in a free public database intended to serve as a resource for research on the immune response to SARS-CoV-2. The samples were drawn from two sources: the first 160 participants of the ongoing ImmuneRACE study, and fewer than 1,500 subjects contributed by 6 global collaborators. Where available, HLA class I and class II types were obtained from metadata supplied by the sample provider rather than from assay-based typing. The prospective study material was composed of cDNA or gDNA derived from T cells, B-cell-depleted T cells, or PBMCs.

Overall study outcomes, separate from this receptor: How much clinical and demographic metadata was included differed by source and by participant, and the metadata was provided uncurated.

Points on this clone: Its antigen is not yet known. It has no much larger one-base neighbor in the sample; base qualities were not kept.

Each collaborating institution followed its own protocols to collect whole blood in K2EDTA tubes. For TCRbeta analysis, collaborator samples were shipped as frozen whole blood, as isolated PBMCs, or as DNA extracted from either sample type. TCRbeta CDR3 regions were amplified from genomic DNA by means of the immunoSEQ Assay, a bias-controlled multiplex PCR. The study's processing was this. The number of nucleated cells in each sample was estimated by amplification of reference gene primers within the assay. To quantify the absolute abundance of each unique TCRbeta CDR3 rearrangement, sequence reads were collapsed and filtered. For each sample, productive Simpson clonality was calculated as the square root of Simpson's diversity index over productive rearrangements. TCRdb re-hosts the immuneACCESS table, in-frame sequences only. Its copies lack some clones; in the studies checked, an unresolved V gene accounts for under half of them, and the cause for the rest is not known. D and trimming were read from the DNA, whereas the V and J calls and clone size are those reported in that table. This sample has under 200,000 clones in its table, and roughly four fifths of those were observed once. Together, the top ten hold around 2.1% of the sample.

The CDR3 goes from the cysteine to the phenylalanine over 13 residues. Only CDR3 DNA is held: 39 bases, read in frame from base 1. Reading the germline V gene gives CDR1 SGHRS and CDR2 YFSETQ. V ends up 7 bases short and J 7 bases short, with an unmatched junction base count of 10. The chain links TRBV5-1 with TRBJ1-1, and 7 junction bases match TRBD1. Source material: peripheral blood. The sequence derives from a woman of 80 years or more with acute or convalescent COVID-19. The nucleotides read TGCGCCAGCTCCAGGGGCAGGGGGAATGAAGCTTTCTTT. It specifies CASSRGRGNEAFF.